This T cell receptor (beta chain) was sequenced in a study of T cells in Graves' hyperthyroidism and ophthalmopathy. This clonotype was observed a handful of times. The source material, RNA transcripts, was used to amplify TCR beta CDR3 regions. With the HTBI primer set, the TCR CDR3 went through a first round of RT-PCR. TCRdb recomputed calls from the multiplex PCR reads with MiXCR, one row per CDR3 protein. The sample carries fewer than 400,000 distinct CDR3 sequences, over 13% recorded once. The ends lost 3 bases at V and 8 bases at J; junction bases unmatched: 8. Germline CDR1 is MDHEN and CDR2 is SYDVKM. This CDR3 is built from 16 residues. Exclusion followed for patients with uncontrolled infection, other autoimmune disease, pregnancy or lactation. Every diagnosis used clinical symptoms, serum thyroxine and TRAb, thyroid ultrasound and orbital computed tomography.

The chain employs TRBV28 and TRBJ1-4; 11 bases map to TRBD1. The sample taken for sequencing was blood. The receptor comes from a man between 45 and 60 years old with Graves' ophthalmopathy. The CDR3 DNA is TGTGCCAGCAGTTTTCCGGGACAGGGGGTGTTAGAAAAACTGTTTTTT. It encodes CASSFPGQGVLEKLFF.